This T cell receptor beta chain was recovered during a study of identical twins. Trimming left V 4 bases short and J 6 bases short, with 10 bases between. The CDR3 runs 12 residues. TCRdb passed the 5' RACE reads through MiXCR, listing each CDR3 protein once. The sample lists approximately 410,000 distinct CDR3 sequences; around 20% were seen once. V gene TRBV12-3 or TRBV12-4 combines with J gene TRBJ2-7, with D tentatively TRBD2 (5 bases). This clonotype originated in a man aged 45 to 65 in good health. Material: naive T cells sorted from blood. The CDR3 bases are TGTGCCAGCAGTTCCGGGGTCCTCGAGCAGTACTTC. It translates to CASSSGVLEQYF.